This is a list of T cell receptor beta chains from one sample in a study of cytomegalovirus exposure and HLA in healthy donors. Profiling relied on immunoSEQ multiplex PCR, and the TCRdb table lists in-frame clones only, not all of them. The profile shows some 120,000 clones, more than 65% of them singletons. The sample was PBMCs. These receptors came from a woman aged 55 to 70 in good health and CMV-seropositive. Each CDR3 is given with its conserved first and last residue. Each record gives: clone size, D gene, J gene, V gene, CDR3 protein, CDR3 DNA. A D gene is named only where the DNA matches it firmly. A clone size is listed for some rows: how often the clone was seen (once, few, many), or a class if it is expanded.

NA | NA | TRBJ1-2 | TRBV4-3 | CASSQDVGGRYGYTF | TGCGCCAGCAGCCAAGATGTAGGAGGGCGTTATGGCTACACCTTC
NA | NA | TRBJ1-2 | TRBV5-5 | CASSLRDSLETNYGYTF | TGTGCCAGCAGCTTGCGGGACTCATTAGAGACTAACTATGGCTACACCTTC
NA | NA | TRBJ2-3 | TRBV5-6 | CASSTWGADTQYF | TGTGCCAGCAGCACATGGGGGGCAGATACGCAGTATTTT
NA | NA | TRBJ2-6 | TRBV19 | CASSLRRTVSSGANVLTF | TGTGCCAGTAGTCTCCGGCGGACAGTCAGCTCTGGGGCCAACGTCCTGACTTTC
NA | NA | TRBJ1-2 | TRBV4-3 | CASSQDWSAAGDRKSYTF | TGCGCCAGCAGCCAAGATTGGTCGGCGGCAGGGGATCGGAAGAGCTACACCTTC
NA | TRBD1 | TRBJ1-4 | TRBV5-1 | CASSLAGGYNEKLFF | TGCGCCAGCAGCTTAGCAGGGGGTTATAATGAAAAACTGTTTTTT
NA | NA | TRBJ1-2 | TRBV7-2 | CASSLEAGDGYTF | TGTGCCAGCAGCTTAGAAGCAGGGGATGGCTACACCTTC
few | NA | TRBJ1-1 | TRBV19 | CATSWKGGANTEAFF | TGTGCCACCTCCTGGAAAGGGGGGGCGAACACTGAAGCTTTCTTT
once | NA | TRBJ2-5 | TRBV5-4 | CASSSKLDQETQYF | TGTGCCAGCAGCTCGAAACTAGACCAAGAGACCCAGTACTTC
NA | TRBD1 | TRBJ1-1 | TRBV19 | CASSAGTGGIGAFF | TGTGCCAGTAGTGCCGGGACAGGGGGTATCGGAGCTTTCTTT
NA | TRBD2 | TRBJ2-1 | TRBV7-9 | CASNPDTSDEQFF | TGTGCCAGCAACCCGGACACTAGCGATGAGCAGTTCTTC
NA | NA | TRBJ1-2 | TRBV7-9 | CASSLAASQGSYGYTF | TGTGCCAGCAGCTTAGCAGCGTCGCAGGGGAGCTATGGCTACACCTTC
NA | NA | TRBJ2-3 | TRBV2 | CASSGEASTDTQYF | TGTGCCAGCAGTGGTGAGGCCTCCACAGATACGCAGTATTTT
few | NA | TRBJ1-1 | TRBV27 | CASSYGRNTEAFF | TGTGCCAGCAGTTATGGGAGAAACACTGAAGCTTTCTTT
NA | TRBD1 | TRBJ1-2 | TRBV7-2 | CASTMRDRGDGYTF | TGTGCCAGCACCATGCGGGACAGGGGTGATGGCTACACCTTC
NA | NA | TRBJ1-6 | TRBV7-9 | CASSFRQSDNSPLHF | TGTGCCAGCAGCTTCCGACAGTCGGATAATTCACCCCTCCACTTT
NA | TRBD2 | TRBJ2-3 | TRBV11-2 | CASSLLAGGITDTQYF | TGTGCCAGCAGCTTATTAGCGGGGGGGATCACAGATACGCAGTATTTT
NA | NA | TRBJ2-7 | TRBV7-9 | CASSPGGLSAPYEQYF | TGTGCCAGCAGCCCTGGTGGTTTGAGCGCGCCCTACGAGCAGTACTTC
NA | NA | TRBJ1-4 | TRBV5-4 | CASSLMDNRNEKLFF | TGTGCCAGCAGCTTGATGGACAACCGAAATGAAAAACTGTTTTTT
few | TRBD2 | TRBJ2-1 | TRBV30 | CAWRVAGGSYNEQFF | TGTGCCTGGCGTGTAGCGGGAGGGTCCTACAATGAGCAGTTCTTC
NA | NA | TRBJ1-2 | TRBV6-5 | CASSAGVYGYTF | TGTGCCAGCAGTGCGGGGGTCTATGGCTACACCTTC
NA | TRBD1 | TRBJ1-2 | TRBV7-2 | CASSLGWDRGTYGYTF | TGTGCCAGCAGCTTAGGGTGGGACAGGGGCACCTATGGCTACACCTTC
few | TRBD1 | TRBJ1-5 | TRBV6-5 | CASSGTGNNQPQHF | TGTGCCAGCAGTGGGACAGGGAACAATCAGCCCCAGCATTTT
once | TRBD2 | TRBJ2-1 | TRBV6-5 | CASKREIAYNEQFF | TGTGCCAGCAAGCGGGAGATCGCCTACAATGAGCAGTTCTTC
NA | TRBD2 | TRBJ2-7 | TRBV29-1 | CSVNSGSSYEQYF | TGCAGCGTAAATAGCGGGTCCTCCTACGAGCAGTACTTC
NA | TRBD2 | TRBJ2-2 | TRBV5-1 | CASSFGTSGGYTGELFF | TGCGCCAGCAGCTTTGGGACTAGCGGGGGCTACACCGGGGAGCTGTTTTTT
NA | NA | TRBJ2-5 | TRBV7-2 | CASSLSETQYF | TGTGCCAGCAGCTTGAGCGAGACCCAGTACTTC
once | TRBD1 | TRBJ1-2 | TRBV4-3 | CASSQGDRASGYTF | TGCGCCAGCAGCCAAGGAGACAGGGCAAGCGGCTACACCTTC
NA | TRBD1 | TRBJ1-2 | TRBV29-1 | CSVESDRGYTF | TGCAGCGTTGAATCGGACAGGGGCTACACCTTC
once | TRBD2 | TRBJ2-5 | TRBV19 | CASTTGGGSETQYF | TGTGCCAGTACAACCGGGGGAGGGAGTGAGACCCAGTACTTC
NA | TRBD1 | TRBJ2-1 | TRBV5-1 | CASSLDPGPPGGNEQFF | TGCGCCAGCAGCTTGGACCCCGGCCCGCCAGGGGGCAATGAGCAGTTCTTC
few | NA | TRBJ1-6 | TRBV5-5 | CASSLAATAIYNSPLHF | TGTGCCAGCAGCTTGGCTGCGACAGCAATCTATAATTCACCCCTCCACTTT
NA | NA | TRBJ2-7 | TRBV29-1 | CSAGDPPGQYF | TGCAGCGCCGGAGACCCCCCGGGGCAGTACTTC
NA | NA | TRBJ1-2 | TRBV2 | CASSEQSYGYTF | TGTGCCAGCAGTGAACAGTCCTATGGCTACACCTTC
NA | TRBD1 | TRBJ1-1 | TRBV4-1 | CASSQATGGSSPEAFF | TGCGCCAGCAGCCAAGCGACAGGGGGCAGTAGCCCTGAAGCTTTCTTT
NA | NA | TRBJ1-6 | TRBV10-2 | CASSVSGVGSPLHF | TGCGCTAGCAGTGTATCAGGGGTAGGTTCACCCCTCCACTTT
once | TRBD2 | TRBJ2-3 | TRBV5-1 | CASSLVSGGTDTQYF | TGCGCCAGCAGCTTGGTTAGCGGGGGCACAGATACGCAGTATTTT
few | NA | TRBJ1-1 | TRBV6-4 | CASSDSTGGSTEAFF | TGTGCCAGCAGTGACTCGACGGGGGGGTCCACTGAAGCTTTCTTT
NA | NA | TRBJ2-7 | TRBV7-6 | CASSTNRAPSTYEQYF | TGTGCCAGCAGCACTAACAGGGCCCCATCAACCTACGAGCAGTACTTC
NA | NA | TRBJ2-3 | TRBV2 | CASSTSTSTDTQYF | TGTGCCAGCAGCACTAGTACTAGCACAGATACGCAGTATTTT
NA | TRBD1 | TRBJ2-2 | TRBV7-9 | CASSSPDREAGELFF | TGTGCCAGCAGTTCTCCGGACAGGGAAGCCGGGGAGCTGTTTTTT
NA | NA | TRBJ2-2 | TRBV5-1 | CASSLGQDIATGELFF | TGCGCCAGCAGCTTGGGACAGGACATAGCCACCGGGGAGCTGTTTTTT
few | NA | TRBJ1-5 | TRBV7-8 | CASSTTTGNQPQHF | TGTGCCAGCAGCACGACAACCGGCAATCAGCCCCAGCATTTT
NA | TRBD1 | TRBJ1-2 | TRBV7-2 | CASSLDRGPYGYTF | TGTGCCAGCAGCTTAGACAGGGGCCCCTATGGCTACACCTTC
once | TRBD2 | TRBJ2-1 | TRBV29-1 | CSVDFGGRDEQFF | TGCAGCGTTGATTTCGGGGGGAGGGATGAGCAGTTCTTC
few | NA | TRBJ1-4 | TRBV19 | CASSIEQSPEKELFF | TGTGCCAGTAGTATAGAACAGTCTCCCGAAAAGGAACTGTTTTTT
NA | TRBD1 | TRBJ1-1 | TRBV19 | CASSAGDRATEAFF | TGTGCCAGTAGTGCCGGGGACAGGGCCACTGAAGCTTTCTTT
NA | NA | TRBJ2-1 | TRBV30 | CAWTGPITLASNREQFF | TGTGCCTGGACCGGGCCCATAACCCTGGCCTCAAACAGGGAGCAGTTCTTC
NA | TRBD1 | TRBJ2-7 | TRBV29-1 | CSVDQGAGQYF | TGCAGCGTTGATCAGGGGGCAGGGCAGTACTTC
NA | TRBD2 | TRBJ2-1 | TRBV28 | CASSLSSGYNEQFF | TGTGCCAGCAGTTTATCTAGCGGTTACAATGAGCAGTTCTTC
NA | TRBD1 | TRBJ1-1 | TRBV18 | CASSPTGVEAFF | TGTGCCAGCTCACCTACAGGGGTTGAAGCTTTCTTT
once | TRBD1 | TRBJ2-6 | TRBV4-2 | CASSQVTGGSSGANVLTF | TGTGCCAGCAGCCAAGTAACAGGGGGCTCGTCTGGGGCCAACGTCCTGACTTTC
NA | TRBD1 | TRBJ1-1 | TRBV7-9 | CASSFPRGSENTEAFF | TGTGCCAGCAGCTTCCCCAGGGGGTCCGAGAACACTGAAGCTTTCTTT
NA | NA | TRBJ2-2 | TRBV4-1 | CASSQAGLNTGELFF | TGCGCCAGCAGCCAAGCAGGGTTGAACACCGGGGAGCTGTTTTTT
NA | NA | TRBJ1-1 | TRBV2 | CASSPLTRHGAFF | TGTGCCAGCAGCCCCTTAACCAGACACGGAGCTTTCTTT
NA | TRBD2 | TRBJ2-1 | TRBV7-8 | CASSLLVGGTLFF | TGTGCCAGCAGCTTACTTGTGGGAGGGACCCTGTTCTTC
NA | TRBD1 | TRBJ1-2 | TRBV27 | CASSRTGGGYTF | TGTGCCAGCAGTCGGACAGGAGGCGGCTACACCTTC
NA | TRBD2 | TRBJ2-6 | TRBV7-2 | CASSLAGRGGANVLTF | TGTGCCAGCAGCTTAGCCGGGAGGGGTGGGGCCAACGTCCTGACTTTC
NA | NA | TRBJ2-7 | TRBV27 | CASSLRGGASYEQYF | TGTGCCAGCAGTTTACGAGGGGGGGCCTCCTACGAGCAGTACTTC
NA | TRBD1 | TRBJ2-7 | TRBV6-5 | CASSYSGTGLTYEQYF | TGTGCCAGCAGTTATTCCGGGACAGGGTTGACCTACGAGCAGTACTTC